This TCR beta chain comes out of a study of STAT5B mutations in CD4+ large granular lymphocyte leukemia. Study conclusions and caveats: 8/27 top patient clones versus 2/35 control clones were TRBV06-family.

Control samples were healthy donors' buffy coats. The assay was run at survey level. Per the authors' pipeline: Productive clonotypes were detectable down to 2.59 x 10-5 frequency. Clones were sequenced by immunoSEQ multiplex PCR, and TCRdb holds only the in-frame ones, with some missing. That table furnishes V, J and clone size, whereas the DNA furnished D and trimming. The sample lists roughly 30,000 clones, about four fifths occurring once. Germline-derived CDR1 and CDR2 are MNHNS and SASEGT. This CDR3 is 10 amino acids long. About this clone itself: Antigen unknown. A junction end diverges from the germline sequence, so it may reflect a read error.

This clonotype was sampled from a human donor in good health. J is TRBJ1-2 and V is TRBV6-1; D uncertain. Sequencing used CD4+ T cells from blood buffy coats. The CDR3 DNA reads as TGTGCCAGCAGCGAAGAGGGCTACACCTTC. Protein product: CASSEEGYTF.